In this sample, the clone carrying this T cell receptor (beta chain) turned up a few times. Its target is not known. CDR1 SGHVS and CDR2 FQNEAQ come from the germline V gene. The junction had 7 bases not matched to a gene; V was cut back by 2 bases and J by 1 base. CDR3 size: 16 residues. For the second PCR, which ran for roughly 6 to 11 cycles, a sample-barcoded 5' primer and a J-beta primer mix were used. TCRdb passed the 5' RACE reads through MiXCR, listing each CDR3 protein once. Of about 1.5 million distinct CDR3 sequences listed, 42% are singletons. The authors drew around 9.3 milliliters of peripheral blood from each donor. The sample comes from a study of blood T cells in healthy people across ages. Study observations and caveats: More naive CD4+ cells and higher diversity marked long-lived donors relative to aged donors.

Input material: blood. The chain recombines TRBV7-8 with TRBJ1-2; TRBD1 aligns across 7 bases. The receptor comes from a woman aged 18-30 years in good health. CDR3: CASSLFGQENNYGYTF. CDR3 in DNA: TGTGCCAGCAGCTTATTCGGACAGGAGAATAACTATGGCTACACCTTC.